This paragraph reports one T cell receptor (beta chain). This CDR3 contains 15 residues. Trimming at V came to 2 bases and at J to 1 base, leaving 3 bases not matched to a gene. Per germline, CDR1 MRHNA and CDR2 SNTAGT. This entry belongs to a study of blood T cell repertoires in COVID-19. The wider study: The United States, Italy and Spain provided the acute and convalescent COVID-19 samples. T cells, B-cell-depleted T cells, or PBMCs provided the cDNA or gDNA that served as material.

Authors' methods: Estimation of nucleated cell counts relied on the amplification of reference gene primers. The data were produced by immunoSEQ multiplex PCR, yet TCRdb's version contains in-frame clones alone and is incomplete. V and J calls and clone size follow that table, whereas D and trimming were derived from the DNA. The data show about 82,000 clones, around 88% seen once. The V call is TRBV6-4, the J call TRBJ2-3, with 7 positions matching TRBD1. This clonotype was sampled from a woman aged 55-70 years with acute or convalescent COVID-19. The sequenced sample was peripheral blood. The CDR3 reads CASSDRGHGTDTQYF. CDR3 bases: TGTGCCAGCAGTGACAGGGGGCATGGCACAGATACGCAGTATTTT.